This is a list of T cell receptor beta chains from one sample in a study of blood T cell repertoires in COVID-19. The assay was immunoSEQ multiplex PCR, and TCRdb's table has in-frame clones only and misses some. The sample shows about 63,000 clones, around 85% of them seen only once. Sequenced input: peripheral blood. The origin of the receptors is a woman older than 75 with acute or convalescent COVID-19. The CDR3 runs from the conserved cysteine through the conserved F or W. Fields, in order: V gene, D gene, clone size, J gene, CDR3 protein, CDR3 DNA. D genes are given only for firm matches. Rows give clone size only sometimes, using once, few, many, or a class for an expanded clone.

v_call: TRBV9; d_call: TRBD2; clone_size: few; j_call: TRBJ2-3; cdr3_aa: CASSVRTGGGTDTQYF; cdr3_nt: TGTGCCAGCAGCGTAAGGACGGGCGGGGGGACAGATACGCAGTATTTT
v_call: TRBV7-9; d_call: .; clone_size: .; j_call: TRBJ2-6; cdr3_aa: CASSHAESGANVLTF; cdr3_nt: TGTGCCAGCAGCCATGCCGAGTCTGGGGCCAACGTCCTGACTTTC
v_call: TRBV9; d_call: .; clone_size: .; j_call: TRBJ2-3; cdr3_aa: CASSVGGRGPTDTQYF; cdr3_nt: TGTGCCAGCAGCGTAGGAGGGCGGGGGCCTACAGATACGCAGTATTTT
v_call: TRBV21-1; d_call: .; clone_size: few; j_call: TRBJ1-1; cdr3_aa: CASNTGGTEAFF; cdr3_nt: TGTGCCAGCAACACTGGCGGCACTGAAGCTTTCTTT
v_call: TRBV5-1; d_call: .; clone_size: .; j_call: TRBJ2-7; cdr3_aa: CASSSGGPTNEQYF; cdr3_nt: TGCGCCAGCAGCAGCGGAGGACCTACTAACGAGCAGTACTTC
v_call: TRBV19; d_call: .; clone_size: once; j_call: TRBJ2-7; cdr3_aa: CASSIGSSGNYEQYF; cdr3_nt: TGTGCCAGTAGTATCGGCAGCTCGGGTAACTACGAGCAGTACTTC
v_call: TRBV18; d_call: TRBD1; clone_size: .; j_call: TRBJ1-1; cdr3_aa: CASSRGQGITEAFF; cdr3_nt: TGTGCCAGCTCACGGGGACAGGGGATCACTGAAGCTTTCTTT
v_call: TRBV6-5; d_call: .; clone_size: .; j_call: TRBJ1-5; cdr3_aa: CASSWRSGQPQHF; cdr3_nt: TGTGCCAGCAGTTGGAGAAGCGGGCAGCCCCAGCATTTT
v_call: TRBV3-1/TRBV3-2; d_call: .; clone_size: .; j_call: TRBJ1-5; cdr3_aa: CASSHLGSNQPQHF; cdr3_nt: TGTGCCAGCAGCCATCTAGGCAGCAATCAGCCCCAGCATTTT
v_call: TRBV19; d_call: TRBD1; clone_size: few; j_call: TRBJ1-1; cdr3_aa: CASSRQGRGTEAFF; cdr3_nt: TGTGCCAGTAGCCGACAGGGAAGAGGGACTGAAGCTTTCTTT
v_call: TRBV5-1; d_call: TRBD2; clone_size: .; j_call: TRBJ2-4; cdr3_aa: CASSYGTSGGSSIQYF; cdr3_nt: TGCGCCAGCAGCTACGGGACTAGCGGAGGGTCTAGCATTCAGTACTTC
v_call: TRBV14; d_call: TRBD1; clone_size: .; j_call: TRBJ1-1; cdr3_aa: CASSLSSPQGAEAFF; cdr3_nt: TGTGCCAGCAGCCTATCAAGCCCCCAGGGGGCTGAAGCTTTCTTT
v_call: TRBV10-3; d_call: .; clone_size: .; j_call: TRBJ1-4; cdr3_aa: CAISDRVGEKLFF; cdr3_nt: TGTGCCATCAGTGACAGGGTCGGCGAAAAACTGTTTTTT
v_call: TRBV7-8; d_call: .; clone_size: .; j_call: TRBJ2-7; cdr3_aa: CASSLGVLFSYEQYF; cdr3_nt: TGTGCCAGCAGCTTAGGCGTTCTATTCTCCTACGAGCAGTACTTC
v_call: TRBV21-1; d_call: .; clone_size: .; j_call: TRBJ1-1; cdr3_aa: CASSSTHGGTEAFF; cdr3_nt: TGTGCCAGCAGCAGTACCCATGGCGGGACTGAAGCTTTCTTT
v_call: TRBV19; d_call: TRBD2; clone_size: .; j_call: TRBJ2-1; cdr3_aa: CASINSGGPYNEQFF; cdr3_nt: TGTGCCAGTATTAATAGCGGGGGCCCATACAATGAGCAGTTCTTC